This TCR beta chain was obtained from a study of memory CD4+ T cells and cytomegalovirus serostatus. This CDR3 contains 17 residues. Looked up from germline, CDR1 is SGHTA and CDR2 is FQGTGA. The V and J ends lost 5 bases and 5 bases, in that order; junction bases with no gene match: 15. The sort gate was single viable CD3+CD4+CD8-CD45RO+ cells for memory CD4+ T cells. Profiled with immunoSEQ multiplex PCR; TCRdb holds only in-frame clones, not every one. The sample has about 60,000 clones; 82% are singletons. This clonotype was obtained from an adult in good health and CMV-seronegative. Some clones in this sample may be carry-over from other donors' samples. The chain joins TRBV7-3 to TRBJ2-3, with TRBD2 matching 8 bases. Source material: memory CD4+ T cells from blood. The DNA of the CDR3 is TGTGCCAGCAGCGCAACGGGGGGGGGACTAGTGGGAGATACGCAGTATTTT. Amino acid sequence: CASSATGGGLVGDTQYF.